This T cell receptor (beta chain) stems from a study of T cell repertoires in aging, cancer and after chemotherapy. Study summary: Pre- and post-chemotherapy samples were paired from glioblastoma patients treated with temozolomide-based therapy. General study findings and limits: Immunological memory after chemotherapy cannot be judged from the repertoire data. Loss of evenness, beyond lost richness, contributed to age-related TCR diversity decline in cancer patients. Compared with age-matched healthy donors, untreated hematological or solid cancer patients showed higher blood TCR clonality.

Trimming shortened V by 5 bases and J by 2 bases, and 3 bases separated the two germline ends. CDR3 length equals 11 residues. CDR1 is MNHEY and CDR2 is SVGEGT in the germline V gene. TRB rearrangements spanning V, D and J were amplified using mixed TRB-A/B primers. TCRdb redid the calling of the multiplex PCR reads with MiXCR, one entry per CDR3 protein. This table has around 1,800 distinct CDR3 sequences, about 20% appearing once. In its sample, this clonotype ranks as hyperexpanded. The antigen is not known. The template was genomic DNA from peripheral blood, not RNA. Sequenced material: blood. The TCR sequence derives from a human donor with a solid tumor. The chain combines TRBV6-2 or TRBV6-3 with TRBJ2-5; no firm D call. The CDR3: CASSRQETQYF. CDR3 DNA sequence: TGTGCCAGCAGTCGACAAGAGACCCAGTACTTC.